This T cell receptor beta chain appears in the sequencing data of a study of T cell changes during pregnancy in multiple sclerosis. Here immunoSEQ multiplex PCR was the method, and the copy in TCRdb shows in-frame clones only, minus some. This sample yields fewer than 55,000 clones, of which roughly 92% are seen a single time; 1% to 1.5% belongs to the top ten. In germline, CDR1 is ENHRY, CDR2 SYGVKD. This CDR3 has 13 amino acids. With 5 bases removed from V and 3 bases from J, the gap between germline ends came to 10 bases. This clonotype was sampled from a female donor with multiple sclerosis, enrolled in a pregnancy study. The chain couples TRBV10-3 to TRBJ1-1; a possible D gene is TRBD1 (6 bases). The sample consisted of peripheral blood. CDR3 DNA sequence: TGTGCCATCAGTAGACAGGAGGACACTGAAGCTTTCTTT. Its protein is CAISRQEDTEAFF.